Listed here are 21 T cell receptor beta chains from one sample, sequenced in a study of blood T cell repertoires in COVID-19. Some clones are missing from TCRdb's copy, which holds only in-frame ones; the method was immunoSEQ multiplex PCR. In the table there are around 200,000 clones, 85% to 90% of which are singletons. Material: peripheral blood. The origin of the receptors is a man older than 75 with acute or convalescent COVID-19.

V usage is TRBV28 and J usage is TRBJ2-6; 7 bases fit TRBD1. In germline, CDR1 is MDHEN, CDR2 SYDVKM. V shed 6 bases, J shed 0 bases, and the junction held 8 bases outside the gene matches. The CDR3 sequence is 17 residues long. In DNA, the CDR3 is TGTGCCAGCAGGGTGACAGGGTGGCCCTCTGGGGCCAACGTCCTGACTTTC. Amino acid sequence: CASRVTGWPSGANVLTF. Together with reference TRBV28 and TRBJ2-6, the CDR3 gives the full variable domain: DVKVTQSSRYLVKRTGEKVFLECVQDMDHENMFWYRQDPGLGLRLIYFSYDVKMKEKGDIPEGYSVSREKKERFSLILESASTNQTSMYLCASRVTGWPSGANVLTFGAGSRLTVL.

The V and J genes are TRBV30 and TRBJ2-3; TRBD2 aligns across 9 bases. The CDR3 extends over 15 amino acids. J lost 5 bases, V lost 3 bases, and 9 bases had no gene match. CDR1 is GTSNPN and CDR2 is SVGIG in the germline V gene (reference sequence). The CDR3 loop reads CAWSAGLAQRDTQYF. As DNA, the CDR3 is TGTGCCTGGAGCGCGGGACTAGCTCAGCGAGATACGCAGTATTTT.

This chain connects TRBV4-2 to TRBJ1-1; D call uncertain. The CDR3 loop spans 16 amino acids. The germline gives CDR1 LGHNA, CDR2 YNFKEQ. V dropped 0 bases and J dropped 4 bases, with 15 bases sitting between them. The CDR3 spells CASSQEFSQVGTEAFF. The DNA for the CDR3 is TGTGCCAGCAGCCAAGAATTCAGCCAGGTGGGCACTGAAGCTTTCTTT.

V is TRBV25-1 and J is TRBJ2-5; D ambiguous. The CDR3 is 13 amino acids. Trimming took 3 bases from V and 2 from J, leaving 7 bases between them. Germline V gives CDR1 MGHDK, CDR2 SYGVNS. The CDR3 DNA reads TGTGCCAGCAGTGAGGGCCGGCAAGAGACCCAGTACTTC. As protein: CASSEGRQETQYF.

The CDR3 nucleotides are TGTGCCAGTAGCGAGGGAGGGAGATACACCGGGGAGCTGTTTTTT. Its protein is CASSEGGRYTGELFF. V is TRBV19 and J is TRBJ2-2, with 7 bases matching TRBD2. Trimming at V came to 6 bases and at J to 3 bases, leaving 7 bases not matched to a gene. The CDR3 is 15 amino acids. The germline gives CDR1 LNHDA, CDR2 SQIVND (reference sequence).

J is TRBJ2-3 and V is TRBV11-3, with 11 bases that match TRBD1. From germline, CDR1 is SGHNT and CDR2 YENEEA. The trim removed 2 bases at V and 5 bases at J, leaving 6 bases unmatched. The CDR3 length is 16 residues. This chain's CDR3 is CASSLRTGGRQDTQYF. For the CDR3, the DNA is TGTGCCAGCAGCTTAAGGACAGGGGGCAGGCAAGATACGCAGTATTTT.

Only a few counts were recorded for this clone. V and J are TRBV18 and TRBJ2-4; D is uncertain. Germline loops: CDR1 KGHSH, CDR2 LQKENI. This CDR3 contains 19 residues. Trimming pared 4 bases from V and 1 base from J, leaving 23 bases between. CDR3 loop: CASSLFMPPLNQAKNIQYF. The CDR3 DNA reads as TGTGCCAGCTCACTGTTCATGCCTCCACTAAATCAGGCCAAAAACATTCAGTACTTC.

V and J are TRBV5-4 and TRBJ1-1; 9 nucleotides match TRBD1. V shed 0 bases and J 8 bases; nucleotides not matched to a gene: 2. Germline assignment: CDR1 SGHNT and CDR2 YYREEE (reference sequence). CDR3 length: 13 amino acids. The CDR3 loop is CASSLGGTGEAFF. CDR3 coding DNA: TGTGCCAGCAGCTTGGGGGGGACAGGGGAAGCTTTCTTT.

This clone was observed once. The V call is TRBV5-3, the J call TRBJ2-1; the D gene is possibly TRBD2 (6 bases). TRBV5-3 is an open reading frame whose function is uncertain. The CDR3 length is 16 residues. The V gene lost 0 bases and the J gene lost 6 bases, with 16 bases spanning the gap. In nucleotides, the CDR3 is TGTGCCAGAAGCTTGGTCGGGGGAACGACGATCAATGAGCAGTTCTTC. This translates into CARSLVGGTTINEQFF.

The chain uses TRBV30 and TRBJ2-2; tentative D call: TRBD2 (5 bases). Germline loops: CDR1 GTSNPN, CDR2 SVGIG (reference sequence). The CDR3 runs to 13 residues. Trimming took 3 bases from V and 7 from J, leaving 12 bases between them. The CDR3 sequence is CAWRALRDGELFF. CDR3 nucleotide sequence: TGTGCCTGGAGGGCCCTCCGGGACGGGGAGCTGTTTTTT.

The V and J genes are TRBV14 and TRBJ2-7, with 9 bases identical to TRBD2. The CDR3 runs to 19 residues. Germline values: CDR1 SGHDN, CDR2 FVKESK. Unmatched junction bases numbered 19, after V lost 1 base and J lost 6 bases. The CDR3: CASSQVGAGGPLKYSEQYV. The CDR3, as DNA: TGTGCCAGCAGCCAAGTTGGGGCGGGAGGGCCCCTCAAATACTCCGAGCAGTACGTC.

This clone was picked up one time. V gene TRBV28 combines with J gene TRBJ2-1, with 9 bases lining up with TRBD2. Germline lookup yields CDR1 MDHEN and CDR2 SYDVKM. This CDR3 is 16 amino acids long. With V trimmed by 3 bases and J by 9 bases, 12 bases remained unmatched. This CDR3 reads CASSFRASGKGGEQFF. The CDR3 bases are TGTGCCAGCAGTTTTAGGGCTAGCGGGAAAGGAGGTGAGCAGTTCTTC. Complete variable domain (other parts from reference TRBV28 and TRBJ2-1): DVKVTQSSRYLVKRTGEKVFLECVQDMDHENMFWYRQDPGLGLRLIYFSYDVKMKEKGDIPEGYSVSREKKERFSLILESASTNQTSMYLCASSFRASGKGGEQFFGPGTRLTVL.

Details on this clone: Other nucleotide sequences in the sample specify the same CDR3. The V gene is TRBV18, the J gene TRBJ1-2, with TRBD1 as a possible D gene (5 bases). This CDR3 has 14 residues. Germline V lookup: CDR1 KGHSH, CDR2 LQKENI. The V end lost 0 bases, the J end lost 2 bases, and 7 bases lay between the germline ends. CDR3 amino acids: CASSPPAGNYGYTF. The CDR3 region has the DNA TGTGCCAGCTCACCACCGGCAGGGAACTATGGCTACACCTTC.

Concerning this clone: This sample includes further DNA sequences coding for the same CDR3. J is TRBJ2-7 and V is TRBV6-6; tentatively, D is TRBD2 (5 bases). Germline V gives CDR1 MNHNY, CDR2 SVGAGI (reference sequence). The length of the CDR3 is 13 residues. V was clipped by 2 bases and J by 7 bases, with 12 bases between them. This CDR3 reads CASSYVPGGEQYF. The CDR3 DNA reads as TGTGCCAGCAGTTACGTTCCCGGCGGGGAGCAGTACTTC.

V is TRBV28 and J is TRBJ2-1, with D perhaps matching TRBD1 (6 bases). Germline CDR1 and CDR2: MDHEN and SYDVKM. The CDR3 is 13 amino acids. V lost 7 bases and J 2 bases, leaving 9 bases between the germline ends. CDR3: CASTWTAYNEQFF. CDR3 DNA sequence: TGTGCCAGCACGTGGACAGCCTACAATGAGCAGTTCTTC.

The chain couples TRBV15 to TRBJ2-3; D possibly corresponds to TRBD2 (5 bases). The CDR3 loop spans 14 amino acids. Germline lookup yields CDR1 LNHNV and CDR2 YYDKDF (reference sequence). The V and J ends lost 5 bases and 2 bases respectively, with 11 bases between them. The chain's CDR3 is CATSSDGLTDTQYF. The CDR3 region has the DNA TGTGCCACCAGCTCCGACGGACTCACAGATACGCAGTATTTT. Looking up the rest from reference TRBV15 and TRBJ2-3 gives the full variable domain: DAMVIQNPRYQVTQFGKPVTLSCSQTLNHNVMYWYQQKSSQAPKLLFHYYDKDFNNEADTPDNFQSRRPNTSFCFLDIRSPGLGDTAMYLCATSSDGLTDTQYFGPGTRLTVL.

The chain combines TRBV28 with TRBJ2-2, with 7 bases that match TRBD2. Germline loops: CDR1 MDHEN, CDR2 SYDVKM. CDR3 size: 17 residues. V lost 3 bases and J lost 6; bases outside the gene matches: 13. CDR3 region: CASSFFRRREQSGELFF. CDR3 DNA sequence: TGTGCCAGCAGTTTTTTCCGACGGCGGGAGCAGTCCGGGGAGCTGTTTTTT.

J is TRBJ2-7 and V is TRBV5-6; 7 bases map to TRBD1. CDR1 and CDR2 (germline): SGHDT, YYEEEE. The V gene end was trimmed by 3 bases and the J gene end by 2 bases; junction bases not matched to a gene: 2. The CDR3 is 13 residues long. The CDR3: CASSWDRAYEQYF. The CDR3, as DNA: TGTGCCAGCAGCTGGGACAGAGCCTACGAGCAGTACTTC.

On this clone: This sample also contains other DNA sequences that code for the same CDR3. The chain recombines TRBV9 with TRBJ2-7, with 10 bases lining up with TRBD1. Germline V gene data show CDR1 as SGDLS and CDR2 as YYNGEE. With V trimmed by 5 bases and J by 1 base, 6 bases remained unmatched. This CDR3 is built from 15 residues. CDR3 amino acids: CASSVGTGVSYEQYF. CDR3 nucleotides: TGTGCCAGCAGTGTTGGGACAGGGGTTTCCTACGAGCAGTACTTC.

The CDR3 here is CASSATSGSTDTQYF. The CDR3 DNA reads as TGTGCCAGCAGCGCGACTAGCGGGAGCACAGATACGCAGTATTTT. V is TRBV7-2 and J is TRBJ2-3; 10 positions match TRBD2. CDR3 length equals 15 residues. V shed 5 bases and J 0 bases; nucleotides not matched to a gene: 2. Germline V gene data show CDR1 as SGHTA and CDR2 as FQGNSA.

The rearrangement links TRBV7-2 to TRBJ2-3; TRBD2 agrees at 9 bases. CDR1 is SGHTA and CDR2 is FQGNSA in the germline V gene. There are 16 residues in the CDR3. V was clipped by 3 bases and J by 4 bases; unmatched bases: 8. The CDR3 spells CASSFGTSGFSDTQYF. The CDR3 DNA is TGTGCCAGCAGCTTTGGAACTAGCGGGTTTTCAGATACGCAGTATTTT.